The T cell receptor (beta chain) under discussion was sequenced for a study of blood T cell repertoires in COVID-19. Study context: The origin of the acute and convalescent COVID-19 samples was the United States, Italy and Spain. T cells, B-cell-depleted T cells, or PBMCs provided the cDNA or gDNA that served as material.

In the original processing: Reference gene primer amplification gave estimated nucleated cell counts. Sequenced by immunoSEQ multiplex PCR; TCRdb stores in-frame clones only, minus some. V and J calls and clone size are those listed in that table; D and trimming were worked out from the DNA. This table has more than 250,000 clones, approximately 90% appearing once. CDR3 length equals 14 residues. CDR1 and CDR2 from the germline V gene are SGHKS and YYEKEE (reference sequence). V lost 6 bases and J lost 0, with 10 bases in between. Seattle's cohort entered during active infection and was followed longitudinally.

This clonotype originated in a young woman with COVID-19, enrolled during active disease. The chain is built from TRBV5-5 and TRBJ2-1; the D is unclear. Specimen: peripheral blood. The CDR3: CASIRVSSYNEQFF. CDR3 DNA sequence: TGTGCCAGCATCCGGGTTAGCTCCTACAATGAGCAGTTCTTC.